This T cell receptor beta chain derives from a study of T-cell memory formation after mild COVID-19. Study-level information: Largely, TCR clusters stayed within a single donor.

The V gene lost 6 bases and the J gene lost 0 bases, with 15 bases spanning the gap. Germline CDR1 MNHEY, CDR2 SMNVEV (reference sequence). This CDR3 has 16 amino acids. Turning to this clonotype: Its antigen is still unknown.

The study, taken as a whole, reports: The second-wave clones peaking on day 37 were not confirmed as SARS-CoV-2-specific. While clones contracting from day 15 to 85 were balanced between CD4 and CD8, later expanders leaned CD4+. A subset of responding clones appeared in pre-infection memory, suggesting cross-reactive memory joined.

TCRdb re-derived calls from the 5' RACE reads in MiXCR, one entry per CDR3 protein. The table includes approximately 290,000 distinct CDR3 sequences, 15% detected once. This receptor was taken from a man between 18 and 29 years old who had mild COVID-19 (a few samples of this study predate the infection). Cell type and time point are not known. The specimen sequenced was PBMCs or a T cell subset sorted from them (not recorded which). The chain employs TRBV27 and TRBJ1-5; D is possibly TRBD1 (5 bases). The CDR3 DNA follows: TGTGCCAGCAGCCCTACTAGGACATCTAGCAATCAGCCCCAGCATTTT. Translating it yields CASSPTRTSSNQPQHF.